This T cell receptor (beta chain) comes out of a study of T cell responses to AZD1222 COVID-19 vaccine. In regard to this clone: Its antigen remains unidentified.

Assay used: immunoSEQ multiplex PCR; TCRdb lists only in-frame clones, some missing. The sample has approximately 160,000 clones; around 90% are singletons. CDR1 is LNHDA and CDR2 is SQIVND in the germline V gene (reference sequence). This CDR3 has 16 amino acids. V was pared by 4 bases and J by 4 bases, with 7 bases of the junction left unmatched. Whole-study results and caveats: There were repertoire samples only from the period after the peak T cell response.

The input for sequencing was peripheral blood, taken on day 0 of AZD1222 vaccination. The chain is built from TRBV19 and TRBJ2-3, with 11 bases aligning to TRBD2. The TCR comes from an adult in good health. The CDR3 reads CASSKIAGGLSDTQYF. CDR3 nucleotides: TGTGCCAGTAGTAAAATAGCGGGAGGGCTTTCAGATACGCAGTATTTT.